What follows describes a single T cell receptor beta chain. These data belong to a study of somatic mutations in cytotoxic T cells in rheumatoid arthritis. Study overall: The flow sorting of some V beta antibody-stained T-cell populations reached nearly 100% purity, and the sorted populations included V beta1+ cells sequenced for TCRB.

There are 17 residues in the CDR3. Per the germline V gene, CDR1 is KGHSH and CDR2 is LQKENI. Trimming cost V 1 base and J 8 bases; bases outside gene matches: 11. TCRdb's copy holds only in-frame clones and misses some; the assay was immunoSEQ multiplex PCR. The sample yields just over 30,000 clones, 82% seen once. V is TRBV18 and J is TRBJ2-2; 9 positions agree with TRBD2. The clonotype originates from an adult with rheumatoid arthritis. The sample consisted of CD8+ T cells sorted from blood. The CDR3 reads CASSPLWGLAAPGELFF. Here the CDR3 DNA reads TGTGCCAGCTCACCACTGTGGGGACTAGCCGCCCCTGGGGAGCTGTTTTTT.